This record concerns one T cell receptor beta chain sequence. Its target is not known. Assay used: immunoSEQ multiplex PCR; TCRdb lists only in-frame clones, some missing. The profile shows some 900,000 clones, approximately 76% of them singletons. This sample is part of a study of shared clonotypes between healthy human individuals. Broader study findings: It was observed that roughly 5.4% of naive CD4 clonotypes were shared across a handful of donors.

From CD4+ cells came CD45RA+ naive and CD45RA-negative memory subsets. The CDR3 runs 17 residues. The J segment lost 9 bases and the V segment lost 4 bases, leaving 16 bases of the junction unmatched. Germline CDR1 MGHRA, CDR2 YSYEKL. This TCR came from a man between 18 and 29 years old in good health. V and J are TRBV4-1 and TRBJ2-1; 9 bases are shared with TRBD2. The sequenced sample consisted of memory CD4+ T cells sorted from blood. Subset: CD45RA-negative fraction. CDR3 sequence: CASSPRFAGGPSGEQFF. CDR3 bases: TGCGCCAGCAGCCCTAGGTTCGCGGGAGGGCCCTCGGGTGAGCAGTTCTTC.